Sequencing of this T cell receptor (beta chain) was carried out in a study of cytomegalovirus exposure and HLA in healthy donors. At the level of the study: The 100 million to 120 million unique TCR beta sequences, from about 180 million T cells, were found by an earlier analysis.

60 Vbeta and 13 Jbeta primers were used in PCR. Sequenced by immunoSEQ multiplex PCR; TCRdb stores in-frame clones only, minus some. The specimen's table records over 120,000 clones. The sequence was collected from a male donor in good health and CMV-seronegative. The sequenced sample consisted of PBMCs.

The CDR3 nucleotides read TGCGCCAGCAGGGGAAGCGGCTCTGGAAACACCATATATTTT. Encoded protein: CASRGSGSGNTIYF. The rearrangement links TRBV5-1 to TRBJ1-3, with D uncertain. The CDR3 contains 14 residues. V was trimmed by 5 bases and J by 0 bases, leaving 9 bases between them. Looked up from germline, CDR1 is SGHRS and CDR2 is YFSETQ.